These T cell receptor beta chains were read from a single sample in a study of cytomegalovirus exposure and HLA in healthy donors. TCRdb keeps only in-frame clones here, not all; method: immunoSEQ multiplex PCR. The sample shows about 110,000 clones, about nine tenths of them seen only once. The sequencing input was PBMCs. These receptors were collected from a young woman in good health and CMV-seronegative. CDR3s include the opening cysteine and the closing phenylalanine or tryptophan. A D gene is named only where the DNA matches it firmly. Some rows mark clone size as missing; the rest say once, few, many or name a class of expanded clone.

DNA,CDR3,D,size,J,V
TGTGCCAGCAGCGCCGGGCGACAGGGGAATAGGTCACCCCTCCACTTT,CASSAGRQGNRSPLHF,TRBD1,NA,TRBJ1-6,TRBV5-4
TGTGCCCTCCCCCGACAGGGGGCCGGCGGGGAGCTGTTTTTT,CALPRQGAGGELFF,TRBD1,NA,TRBJ2-2,TRBV2
TGTGCCAGCAGTTTATCCCCAGGGCTCTACGAGCAGTACTTC,CASSLSPGLYEQYF,NA,NA,TRBJ2-7,TRBV27
TGCGCCAGCAACGCGACTGAGATCACCGGGGAGCTGTTTTTT,CASNATEITGELFF,NA,NA,TRBJ2-2,TRBV10-1
TGTGCCAGCAGCCAAATGGGAGGAGGGGCTGAAGCTTTCTTT,CASSQMGGGAEAFF,NA,NA,TRBJ1-1,TRBV7-2
TGTGCCAGCAGCGTAGAGTCTAGCGGGACTTACAATGAGCAGTTCTTC,CASSVESSGTYNEQFF,TRBD2,NA,TRBJ2-1,TRBV9
TGTGCCAGCAGCCCCGGGACTAGGGCTTACGAGCAGTACTTC,CASSPGTRAYEQYF,TRBD2,once,TRBJ2-7,TRBV9
TGCGCCAGCGCCCAGACTACAAGTGAAGAGACCCAGTACTTC,CASAQTTSEETQYF,NA,once,TRBJ2-5,TRBV5-1
TGTGCCAGCAGCCCGGACAGGGCATTCGGCGGGGAGCTGTTTTTT,CASSPDRAFGGELFF,TRBD1,NA,TRBJ2-2,TRBV6-4
TGCGCCAGCAGCCCGGGGGCAGGGACAGCCTACAATGAGCAGTTCTTC,CASSPGAGTAYNEQFF,NA,NA,TRBJ2-1,TRBV4-3
TGTGCCAGCAGCTTTGGGACTCAGTTGTCCTATGGCTACACCTTC,CASSFGTQLSYGYTF,NA,NA,TRBJ1-2,TRBV13
TGTGCCAGCTCCCAGAAACCGAGGTACAGGGCTGGGGGCAACGAGCAGTACTTC,CASSQKPRYRAGGNEQYF,NA,once,TRBJ2-7,TRBV18
TGTGCCAGCTCACCACCTTGGGGCAGTGTTGAAGCTTTCTTT,CASSPPWGSVEAFF,NA,NA,TRBJ1-1,TRBV18
TGTGCCAGCAGCCACCACAGGTACAGGAACATACCCCCGGGCGAGCAGTACTTC,CASSHHRYRNIPPGEQYF,NA,NA,TRBJ2-7,TRBV7-2
TGCGCCAGCAGCTTGCCTAGCGAAGAGACCCAGTACTTC,CASSLPSEETQYF,NA,NA,TRBJ2-5,TRBV5-1
TGTGCCAGCAGCCAAGAAAGAGGCTTCTTCTACGAGCAGTACTTC,CASSQERGFFYEQYF,NA,few,TRBJ2-7,TRBV4-2
TGTGCCAGTAGTGGGCTAGCGGGCGTCAGGGGGAATGAGCAGTTCTTC,CASSGLAGVRGNEQFF,NA,NA,TRBJ2-1,TRBV19
TGTGCCAGCAGCCTCGGACAGCTACCCTACGAGCAGTACTTC,CASSLGQLPYEQYF,NA,NA,TRBJ2-7,TRBV7-3
TGTGCCAGCACCGAGGGGGCGCAGGATTCACCCCTCCACTTT,CASTEGAQDSPLHF,TRBD1,NA,TRBJ1-6,TRBV9
TGTGCCAGCAGTCAGGGGACAGGGCTTAACTATGGCTACACCTTC,CASSQGTGLNYGYTF,TRBD1,NA,TRBJ1-2,TRBV6-5
TGTGCCAGCAGCCGAACCGGGACAGGGGTAACTGAAGCTTTCTTT,CASSRTGTGVTEAFF,TRBD1,NA,TRBJ1-1,TRBV7-9
TGTGCCAGCAGCTTAAGCGGAGCCGATACGCAGTATTTT,CASSLSGADTQYF,NA,NA,TRBJ2-3,TRBV7-2
TGTGCCTGGAATGAGGGAGGGGAGGGAGAGACCCAGTACTTC,CAWNEGGEGETQYF,TRBD2,NA,TRBJ2-5,TRBV30
TGCGCCAGCAGCTTGGATCCAGGGGGCGATATTAACGGGGAGCTGTTTTTT,CASSLDPGGDINGELFF,TRBD1,NA,TRBJ2-2,TRBV5-1
TGCGCCAGCCGGACTAGCGGGAATATGGATGAGCAGTTCTTC,CASRTSGNMDEQFF,TRBD2,NA,TRBJ2-1,TRBV5-1
TGTGCCAGCAGTTATTTACAGACCACCGGGGAGCTGTTTTTT,CASSYLQTTGELFF,NA,NA,TRBJ2-2,TRBV6-5
TGTGCCAGCAGCGTAGAACCCGGGGGGACTGAAGCTTTCTTT,CASSVEPGGTEAFF,NA,NA,TRBJ1-1,TRBV9
TGTGCCAGTAGTAAGGAAGGGGGCAGGTACAATGAGCAGTTCTTC,CASSKEGGRYNEQFF,TRBD1,NA,TRBJ2-1,TRBV19